The rows below give T cell receptor beta chains drawn from one sample of a study of blood T cell repertoires in COVID-19. Measured with immunoSEQ multiplex PCR; TCRdb has only the in-frame clones, and not every one. The sample has approximately 440,000 clones, around 90% seen once. The sample was PBMCs or T cells enriched from blood (not recorded which). All receptors derive from a man in his late teens or twenties who had recovered from COVID-19. The CDR3 runs from the conserved cysteine through the conserved F or W. The D gene is left open where the match is weak.

CDR3,DNA,V,D,J
CASSHGQAQLWSYTF,TGTGCCAGTAGTCACGGACAGGCCCAACTATGGAGCTACACCTTC,TRBV19,TRBD1,TRBJ1-2
CASSTRTGDNEKLFF,TGTGCCAGCAGCACAAGGACAGGTGATAATGAAAAACTGTTTTTT,TRBV7-6,TRBD1,TRBJ1-4
CASSRAGSGTYNEQFF,TGTGCCAGCAGCCGGGCCGGGAGCGGGACCTACAATGAGCAGTTCTTC,TRBV16,TRBD2,TRBJ2-1
CASSWDKAYNEQFF,TGTGCCAGCAGCTGGGACAAAGCCTACAATGAGCAGTTCTTC,TRBV27,.,TRBJ2-1
CAISESGNSNQPQHF,TGTGCCATCAGTGAATCAGGGAATAGCAATCAGCCCCAGCATTTT,TRBV10-3,.,TRBJ1-5
CASSNVGGPRRNEQFF,TGTGCCAGCAGTAATGTGGGAGGGCCGAGAAGGAATGAGCAGTTCTTC,TRBV27,TRBD2,TRBJ2-1
CASSSSLPDTQYF,TGTGCCAGTAGTTCTAGTTTGCCAGATACGCAGTATTTT,TRBV19,.,TRBJ2-3
CASSLIRRNSGNTIYF,TGTGCCAGCAGTCTAATCCGCAGGAATAGTGGAAACACCATATATTTT,TRBV11-3,.,TRBJ1-3
CASSVDPSPGAGELFF,TGTGCCAGCAGCGTAGACCCTAGTCCCGGGGCCGGGGAGCTGTTTTTT,TRBV9,.,TRBJ2-2
CASSQVRSRF,TGTGCCAGCAGCCAAGTGCGGTCCCGATTT,TRBV3-1/TRBV3-2,.,TRBJ1-3
CASSLSVSGNTIYF,TGTGCCAGCAGCCTGTCGGTCTCTGGAAACACCATATATTTT,TRBV4-2,.,TRBJ1-3
CASSLSGEWGNTEAFF,TGTGCCAGCAGCCTCTCGGGGGAGTGGGGGAACACTGAAGCTTTCTTT,TRBV9,.,TRBJ1-1